The text below deals with one T cell receptor (beta chain). Antigen: not known. At cycle 4 day 1, cycle 7 day 1, and baseline, blood was sampled. CDR3 length: 17 amino acids. Per the germline V gene, CDR1 is LNHDA and CDR2 is SQIVND (reference sequence). Trimming took 3 bases from V and 0 from J, leaving 14 bases between them. The data were taken from a study of OX40 agonist ivuxolimab in advanced cancers. Whole-study context: Patients were treated with ivuxolimab, an agonistic anti-OX40 (CD134) antibody. Two cutaneous melanoma patients and one hepatocellular carcinoma patient, three in all, had partial responses.

Study-wide results and caveats: Clonal expansion among partial responders at 0.1-3.0 mg/kg ranked near the lowest.

Sequencing used immunoSEQ multiplex PCR; TCRdb keeps in-frame clones, though not all of them. The sample records 65,000 or so clones, about 83% being singletons. The chain joins TRBV19 to TRBJ2-2; TRBD1 or TRBD2 may be the D gene (5 bases each). This TCR was recovered from an adult with an advanced solid tumor such as melanoma, head and neck, liver or kidney cancer. The sequencing used CD4+ or CD8+ T cells sorted from blood, collected in a trial of the OX40 agonist ivuxolimab. The CDR3 DNA reads TGTGCCAGTAGTATTTCTCGCCGGGGCGCGAACACCGGGGAGCTGTTTTTT. Protein: CASSISRRGANTGELFF.